This T cell receptor (beta chain) emerged from a study of blood T cells in healthy people across ages. Study results and caveats: Significant beta diversity loss was already apparent by age roughly 40, declining roughly linearly. PBMCs that were unsorted prevented a conclusive naive versus antigen-experienced comparison.

With respect to this clonotype: Its target is unknown.

Germline V gene data show CDR1 as MNHEY and CDR2 as SMNVEV (reference sequence). The CDR3 totals 17 residues. The V gene lost 5 bases and the J gene lost 0 bases, with 19 bases spanning the gap. Samples each yielded at least 6 micrograms of total RNA. Sample-barcoded 5' priming and a J-beta primer mix drove a second PCR of roughly 7 to 11 cycles. TCRdb reprocessed the 5' RACE reads with MiXCR, giving one entry per CDR3 protein. This table has around 800,000 distinct CDR3 sequences, roughly 44% appearing once. The chain links TRBV27 to TRBJ2-5; the D is unclear. The receptor was derived from a man aged 55 to 70 in good health. Specimen: blood. As DNA, the CDR3 is TGTGCCAGCAGTCCACAGAGATTCGCTAGACACCAAGAGACCCAGTACTTC. Residues: CASSPQRFARHQETQYF.